Given below is one T cell receptor (beta chain) in context. Antigen unknown. The junction had 8 bases not matched to a gene; V was cut back by 8 bases and J by 3 bases. This CDR3 spans 14 amino acids. CDR1 is WSHSY and CDR2 is SAAADI in the germline V gene. Indicated time point: peripheral blood 6 weeks after treatment start. This table comes from immunoSEQ multiplex PCR, and its TCRdb copy is limited to in-frame clones, with some not included. The sample contains tens of thousands of clones, 80% to 90% of which appear only once. The data belong to a study of PD-L1 blockade in urothelial cancer. General study results and limits: Greater 3-week expansion of tumor-associated blood clones was recorded for durable-benefit patients.

This TCR was recovered from a man older than 75 with urothelial cancer. The material was PBMCs, obtained around atezolizumab (anti-PD-L1) treatment. This chain connects TRBV10-2 to TRBJ2-7, with 9 bases lining up with TRBD1. This CDR3 reads CASLGDRANYEQYF. The CDR3 bases are TGCGCCAGCTTGGGGGACAGGGCTAACTACGAGCAGTACTTC.